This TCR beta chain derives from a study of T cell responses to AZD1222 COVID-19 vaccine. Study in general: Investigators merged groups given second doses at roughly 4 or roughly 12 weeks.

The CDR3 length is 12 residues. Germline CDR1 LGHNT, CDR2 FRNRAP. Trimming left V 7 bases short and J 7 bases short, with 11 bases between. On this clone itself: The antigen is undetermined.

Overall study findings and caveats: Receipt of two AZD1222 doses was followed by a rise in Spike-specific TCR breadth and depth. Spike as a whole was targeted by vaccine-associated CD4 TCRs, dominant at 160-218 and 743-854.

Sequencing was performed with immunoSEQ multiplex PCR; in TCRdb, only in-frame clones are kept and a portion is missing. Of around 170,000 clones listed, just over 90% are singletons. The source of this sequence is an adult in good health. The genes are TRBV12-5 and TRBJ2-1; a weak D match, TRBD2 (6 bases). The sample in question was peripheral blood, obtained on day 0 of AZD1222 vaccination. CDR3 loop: CASVEGDNEQFF. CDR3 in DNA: TGTGCTAGTGTGGAGGGAGATAATGAGCAGTTCTTC.